This T cell receptor (beta chain) was observed in a study of T cells in localized non-small cell lung cancer. This clone was picked up a small number of times. The CDR3 extends over 13 amino acids. Here immunoSEQ multiplex PCR was the method, and the copy in TCRdb shows in-frame clones only, minus some. Of under 50,000 clones listed, 65% to 90% are singletons. The sample was peripheral blood mononuclear cells, taken before any cancer treatment. This chain links TRBV21-1 with TRBJ2-4; the listed D gene, TRBD2, was not tested against the DNA. TRBV21-1 is a known pseudogene. The source of this sequence is a man aged 40-75 years with stage III lung adenocarcinoma. The CDR3 coding sequence is TGTGCCACCCCGGTACTTGCCAAAAACATTCAGTACTTC. Translation gives CATPVLAKNIQYF.